This T cell receptor (beta chain) was captured by sequencing in a study of long-term antiretroviral therapy in people with HIV. Study-level points and caveats: After ART, diversity increased yet remained lower than transplant donor controls.

With survey level as its setting, the immunoSEQ assay was v3.0. The method was immunoSEQ multiplex PCR; TCRdb's version includes in-frame clones alone and lacks a portion of them. The sample has about 30,000 clones, roughly 80% seen once; the top ten hold 8.5% to 9.5%. As concerns this clone: Its cognate antigen is unknown.

V lost 6 bases, J lost 7 bases, and 3 bases stayed unmatched. Per germline, CDR1 SGHNT and CDR2 YENEEA. The CDR3 has 13 amino acids. The specimen was unsorted PBMCs, collected 3 years after starting antiretroviral therapy. The rearrangement joins TRBV11-3 to TRBJ2-1, with TRBD1 identical over 10 bases. This TCR derives from a man aged 35 to 55 with HIV. The CDR3 sequence: CASRGQGRNEQFF. Written as DNA, the CDR3 is TGTGCCAGCAGGGGACAGGGGCGGAATGAGCAGTTCTTC.